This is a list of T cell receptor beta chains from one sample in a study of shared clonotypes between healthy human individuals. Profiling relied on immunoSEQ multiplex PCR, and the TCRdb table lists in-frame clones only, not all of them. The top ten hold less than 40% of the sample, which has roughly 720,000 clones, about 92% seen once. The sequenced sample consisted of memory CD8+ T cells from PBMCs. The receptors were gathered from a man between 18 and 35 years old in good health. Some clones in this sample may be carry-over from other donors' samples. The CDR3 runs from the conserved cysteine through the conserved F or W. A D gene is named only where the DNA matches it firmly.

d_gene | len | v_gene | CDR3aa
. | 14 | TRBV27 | CASSLQGLSYEQYF
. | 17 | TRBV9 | CASSLNGGRSGANVLTF
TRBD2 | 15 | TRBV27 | CASSLSGRDSYEQYF
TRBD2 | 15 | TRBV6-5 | CASSPRTSSFHEQYF
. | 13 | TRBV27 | CASSFLNGYEQYF
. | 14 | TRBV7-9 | CASYRGDMNTEAFF
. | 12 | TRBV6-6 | CASSYSNGEQFF
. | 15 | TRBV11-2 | CASSLDPLSINEQFF
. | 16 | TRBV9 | CASSVGGGTMNTEAFF
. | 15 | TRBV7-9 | CASSLAVGVQETQYF
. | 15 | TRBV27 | CASSPRGRANQPQHF
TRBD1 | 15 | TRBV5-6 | CASSLGTGTFYGYTF
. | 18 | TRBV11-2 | CASSSKETYSSGSYEQYF
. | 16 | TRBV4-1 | CASSARSGTAYNEQFF
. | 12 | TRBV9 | CASSSPGPEQFF
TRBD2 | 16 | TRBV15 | CATSTERESSYNEQFF
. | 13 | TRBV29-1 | CSVDEGAGQPQHF
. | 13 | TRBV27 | CASSNTGRSPLHF
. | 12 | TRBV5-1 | CASSPSPGELFF
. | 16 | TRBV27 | CASSLLSASATGELFF
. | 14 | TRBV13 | CASSLRQGNEKLFF
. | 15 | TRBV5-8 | CASSSGHSGTDTQYF
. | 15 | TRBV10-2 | CASLWGFELGTEAFF
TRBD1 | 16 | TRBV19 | CASSSEQGSWDYGYTF
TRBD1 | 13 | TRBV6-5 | CASSATGDYEQYF
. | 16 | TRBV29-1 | CSVEGAERQSYNEQFF
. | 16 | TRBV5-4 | CASSVVTPGGAYEQYF
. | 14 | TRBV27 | CASSLGSVQDVLTF
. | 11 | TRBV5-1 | CASSYDGESFF
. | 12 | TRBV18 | CASSPSSYEQYF
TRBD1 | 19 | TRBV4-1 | CASSQDSDRGKVGNQPQHF
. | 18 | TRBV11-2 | CASSLGSIRLGGSYEQYF
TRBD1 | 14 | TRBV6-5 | CASSVDRGGNTIYF
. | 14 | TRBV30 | CAWSVRVSNQPQHF
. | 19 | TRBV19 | CASSIPRTAPLGGANVLTF
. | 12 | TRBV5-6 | CASSLLEEGYTF
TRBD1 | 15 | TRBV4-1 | CASSEGQGGYQPQHF
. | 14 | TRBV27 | CASGTPTGTYEQYF
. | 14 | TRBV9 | CASSVVSGGGEQFF
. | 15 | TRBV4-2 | CASLNTQTIPYEQYF
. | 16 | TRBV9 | CASSVARQFSYNEQFF
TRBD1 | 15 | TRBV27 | CASSPRTGYYEKLFF
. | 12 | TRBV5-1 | CASSLMPDTQYF
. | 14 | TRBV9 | CASSDRAVGEKLFF
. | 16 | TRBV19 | CASSIRHSLAKNIQYF
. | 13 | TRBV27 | CASSLLPPGELFF
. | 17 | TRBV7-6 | CASSFPTGGSSYNEQFF
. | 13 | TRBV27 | CAGGYSNTGELFF
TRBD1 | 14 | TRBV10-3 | CATLEQGGNTEAFF
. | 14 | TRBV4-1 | CASSRVWGDTEAFF
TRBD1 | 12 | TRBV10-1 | CASGKTGSGYTF
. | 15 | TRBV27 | CASAWGGRDESEAFF
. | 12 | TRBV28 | CATRGGQETQYF
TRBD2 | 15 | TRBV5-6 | CASSGGTSGVHEQFF
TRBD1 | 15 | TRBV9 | CASSVEGTGENEQFF
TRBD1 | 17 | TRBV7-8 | CASSQIRQGTRVYEQYF